These 23 T cell receptor beta chains were sequenced from one sample in a study of T cells after yellow fever vaccination. TCRdb called the 5' RACE reads again in MiXCR, with one record for every CDR3 protein. The data show hundreds of thousands of distinct CDR3 sequences, with roughly a sixth seen just once and roughly a sixth held by the top ten. The sequencing used PBMCs, collected before the yellow fever booster vaccination. The receptors here all came from a man aged 18-30 years who received the YFV17D yellow fever vaccine.

There are a few counts of this clonotype. The V and J genes are TRBV6-5 and TRBJ2-3, with D hard to call. The CDR3 contains 18 residues. The ends were cut back, 2 bases at V and 0 bases at J, with 18 bases in the middle. Germline assignment: CDR1 MNHEY and CDR2 SVGAGI. The CDR3 loop reads CASSYRPYTGRSTDTQYF. The CDR3 nucleotides read TGTGCCAGCAGTTACAGACCCTACACGGGCCGAAGCACAGATACGCAGTATTTT.

The chain uses TRBV12-3 or TRBV12-4 and TRBJ1-1, with D possibly being TRBD1 (5 bases). CDR3 length: 13 amino acids. Trimming took 4 bases from V and 3 from J, leaving 9 bases between them. For the CDR3, the DNA is TGTGCCAGCAGTTGGGTCAGGGACACTGAAGCTTTCTTT. It is translated as CASSWVRDTEAFF.

V is TRBV20-1 and J is TRBJ1-4; tentative D call: TRBD1 (5 bases). The V gene's germline CDR1 is DFQATT and CDR2 SNEGSKA (reference sequence). The CDR3 consists of 13 residues. With 1 base removed from V and 8 bases from J, the gap between germline ends came to 11 bases. This CDR3 reads CSARGGAGEKLFF. The CDR3 DNA sequence: TGCAGTGCTAGAGGAGGGGCGGGGGAAAAACTGTTTTTT.

The chain combines TRBV6-6 with TRBJ2-2; D perhaps matches TRBD2 (7 bases). This CDR3 is built from 16 residues. V shed 2 bases and J shed 4 bases, with 14 bases lying between them. The germline V gene encodes CDR1 MNHNY and CDR2 SVGAGI (reference sequence). The CDR3 sequence is CASSYPRGRSTGELFF. CDR3 nucleotides: TGTGCCAGCAGTTACCCGCGGGGGCGCAGCACCGGGGAGCTGTTTTTT.

This clonotype has more than one count but fewer than ten. The rearrangement joins TRBV25-1 to TRBJ2-5; 7 bases are a match to TRBD1. The CDR3 consists of 14 residues. From germline, CDR1 is MGHDK and CDR2 SYGVNS. Trimming took 2 bases from V and 4 from J; bases not matched to a gene: 4. The CDR3 DNA reads TGTGCCAGCAGTGAAGACAGGGCAGGAGAGACCCAGTACTTC. Its protein is CASSEDRAGETQYF.

J is TRBJ2-5 and V is TRBV4-1; maybe TRBD1 (6 bases). The germline gives CDR1 MGHRA, CDR2 YSYEKL. CDR3 size: 14 residues. Trimming cost V 3 bases and J 5 bases, with 13 bases left between them. The CDR3 nucleotides are TGCGCCAGCAGCCAGGGACCAGGGGAGGAGACCCAGTACTTC. Its translation is CASSQGPGEETQYF.

Only a few counts were recorded for this clonotype. This chain connects TRBV7-8 to TRBJ1-4; 7 bases line up with TRBD1. V was clipped by 2 bases and J by 3 bases; unmatched bases: 12. In germline, CDR1 is SGHVS, CDR2 FQNEAQ. The CDR3 contains 18 residues. CDR3 residues: CASSLILSGDSANEKLFF. Here the CDR3 DNA reads TGTGCCAGCAGCTTAATTTTATCCGGGGACAGTGCTAATGAAAAACTGTTTTTT. The full variable domain, rest sourced from reference TRBV7-8 and TRBJ1-4, is GAGVSQSPRYKVAKRGQDVALRCDPISGHVSLFWYQQALGQGPEFLTYFQNEAQLDKSGLPSDRFFAERPEGSVSTLKIQRTQQEDSAVYLCASSLILSGDSANEKLFFGSGTQLSVL.

This clonotype has a handful of counts. The rearrangement joins TRBV10-3 to TRBJ2-3, with 8 nucleotides matching TRBD1. V lost 4 bases and J lost 5; bases outside the gene matches: 8. Looked up from germline, CDR1 is ENHRY and CDR2 is SYGVKD. The CDR3 is 15 residues long. CDR3 sequence: CAISAPGQAGDTQYF. The CDR3, as DNA: TGTGCCATCAGTGCTCCGGGACAGGCCGGAGATACGCAGTATTTT.

This clonotype was counted only a few times. The J gene is TRBJ2-1, the V gene TRBV3-1; either TRBD1 or TRBD2 may fit D (6 bases each). Germline CDR1 is LGHDT and CDR2 is YNNKEL (reference sequence). CDR3 length equals 16 residues. V dropped 1 base and J dropped 6 bases, with 16 bases sitting between them. CDR3 in amino acids: CASSQGGGFLGNEQFF. The CDR3 bases are TGTGCCAGCAGCCAAGGAGGGGGGTTCCTTGGCAATGAGCAGTTCTTC.

The gene calls are TRBV7-3 and TRBJ2-3; a possible D gene is TRBD1 (5 bases). V shed 5 bases and J shed 1 base, with 13 bases lying between them. This CDR3 is 15 amino acids long. The germline V gene has CDR1 SGHTA and CDR2 FQGTGA. CDR3 region: CASSTWGRGTDTQYF. CDR3 in DNA: TGTGCCAGCAGCACGTGGGGCCGCGGCACAGATACGCAGTATTTT.

This clonotype was recorded a few times. V gene TRBV20-1 combines with J gene TRBJ2-1; 9 bases are a match to TRBD2. Germline V CDR1 and CDR2: DFQATT, SNEGSKA (reference sequence). The J segment lost 7 bases and the V segment lost 6 bases, leaving 7 bases of the junction unmatched. The CDR3 has 13 amino acids. Here the CDR3 DNA reads TGCAGTGCCCGAGCGGGGGGCTCGAATGAGCAGTTCTTC. It translates to CSARAGGSNEQFF.

V and J are TRBV20-1 and TRBJ2-3; D gene unclear. The CDR3 is 18 amino acids. Trimming stripped 3 bases from V and 1 base from J, with 23 bases between. CDR1 is DFQATT and CDR2 is SNEGSKA in the germline V gene (reference sequence). CDR3 sequence: CSASSGPPLGRGTDTQYF. For the CDR3, the DNA is TGCAGTGCTAGTTCTGGGCCTCCCCTAGGTCGGGGCACAGATACGCAGTATTTT.

The chain has TRBV3-1 and TRBJ2-5, with 8 bases that match TRBD2. Germline V CDR1 and CDR2: LGHDT, YNNKEL (reference sequence). The CDR3 length is 16 residues. Trimming removed 1 base from V and 4 bases from J; junction bases left unmatched: 8. The CDR3 DNA reads as TGTGCCAGCAGCCAAGGGTCGGGGGGGCTTGGAGAGACCCAGTACTTC. Encoded protein: CASSQGSGGLGETQYF.

This clonotype has a handful of counts. The gene calls are TRBV4-1 and TRBJ1-6; D might be TRBD1 (5 bases). This CDR3 is built from 18 residues. CDR1 and CDR2 (germline): MGHRA, YSYEKL. V was shortened by 1 base and J by 0 bases, with 13 bases between the two germline ends. The CDR3 spells CASSQGPPQGSYNSPLHF. The CDR3 region has the DNA TGCGCCAGCAGCCAAGGGCCACCCCAGGGCTCCTATAATTCACCCCTCCACTTT.

This clonotype was counted a few times. The genes are TRBV29-1 and TRBJ2-7; D unresolved. V was pared by 3 bases and J by 4 bases, with 16 bases between. CDR3 length: 14 residues. The germline gives CDR1 SQVTM, CDR2 ANQGSEA. The CDR3 loop reads CSVERRAPSYEQYF. CDR3 coding DNA: TGCAGCGTTGAGAGGAGAGCCCCCAGTTACGAGCAGTACTTC.

The V call is TRBV12-5, the J call TRBJ2-7, with unresolved D. This CDR3 is built from 12 residues. The V and J ends lost 5 bases and 7 bases respectively, with 12 bases between them. The germline V gene encodes CDR1 LGHNT and CDR2 FRNRAP. Here the CDR3 reads CASGLLRWEQYV. The CDR3 DNA follows: TGTGCTAGTGGTCTACTACGGTGGGAGCAGTACGTC.

The chain recombines TRBV9 with TRBJ1-1; D remains ambiguous. The V end lost 0 bases, the J end lost 9 bases, and 9 bases lay between the germline ends. Germline values: CDR1 SGDLS, CDR2 YYNGEE. CDR3 length: 12 amino acids. The CDR3 DNA is TGTGCCAGCAGCGTAGGTCTTGGGCAAGCTTTCTTT. Its translation is CASSVGLGQAFF.

This clonotype was found a few times. The gene calls are TRBV7-9 and TRBJ1-1, with D possibly being TRBD1 (6 bases). The CDR3 is 16 residues long. Germline-derived CDR1 and CDR2 are SEHNR and FQNEAQ (reference sequence). Trimming cost V 3 bases and J 1 base, with 15 bases left between them. CDR3 sequence (DNA): TGTGCCAGCAGCTTGTTGATTAGGACAGAGAACACTGAAGCTTTCTTT. This codes for CASSLLIRTENTEAFF.

This sequence joins TRBV20-1 and TRBJ2-5; TRBD2 agrees at 7 bases. The CDR3 consists of 17 residues. Germline V lookup: CDR1 DFQATT, CDR2 SNEGSKA (reference sequence). J was trimmed by 7 bases and V by 0 bases; bases with no gene match: 17. CDR3 sequence (DNA): TGCAGTGCTAGAGATGCTTGGCGGGGGTTGTCCCCCAGGACCCAGTACTTC. It encodes CSARDAWRGLSPRTQYF.

The chain carries TRBV9 and TRBJ2-1; 8 positions agree with TRBD2. V lost 0 bases to trimming and J lost 3 bases; unmatched junction nucleotides: 2. Germline CDR1 reads SGDLS; CDR2 reads YYNGEE. There are 15 residues in the CDR3. In nucleotides, the CDR3 is TGTGCCAGCAGCGTAGACGGGGGGGACTACAATGAGCAGTTCTTC. Its protein is CASSVDGGDYNEQFF.

This chain uses TRBV18 with TRBJ2-3; weak D call: TRBD2 (6 bases). This CDR3 is built from 14 residues. The V end was cut by 6 bases, the J end by 4 bases, with 14 bases between. The germline CDR1 and CDR2 sequences are KGHSH and LQKENI. The CDR3 coding sequence is TGTGCCAGCTCCGGTCGGGTAGCGGCAGATACGCAGTATTTT. It encodes CASSGRVAADTQYF.

This clonotype has only a few counts. The J gene is TRBJ2-1, the V gene TRBV7-2; D may be TRBD1 (5 bases). The germline V gene encodes CDR1 SGHTA and CDR2 FQGNSA. The length of the CDR3 is 14 residues. Trimming took 2 bases from V and 3 from J, leaving 8 bases between them. CDR3 in amino acids: CASSLPGNYNEQFF. The CDR3 bases are TGTGCCAGCAGCTTACCAGGGAACTACAATGAGCAGTTCTTC.

V is TRBV6-5 and J is TRBJ2-7; 8 bases map to TRBD1. The length of the CDR3 is 16 residues. CDR1 and CDR2 from the germline V gene are MNHEY and SVGAGI. Trimming at V came to 6 bases and at J to 3 bases, leaving 13 bases not matched to a gene. CDR3 coding DNA: TGTGCCAGCAGGCCCCAGGGGGCGTCCCCAATCTACGAGCAGTACGTC. Amino acid sequence: CASRPQGASPIYEQYV.